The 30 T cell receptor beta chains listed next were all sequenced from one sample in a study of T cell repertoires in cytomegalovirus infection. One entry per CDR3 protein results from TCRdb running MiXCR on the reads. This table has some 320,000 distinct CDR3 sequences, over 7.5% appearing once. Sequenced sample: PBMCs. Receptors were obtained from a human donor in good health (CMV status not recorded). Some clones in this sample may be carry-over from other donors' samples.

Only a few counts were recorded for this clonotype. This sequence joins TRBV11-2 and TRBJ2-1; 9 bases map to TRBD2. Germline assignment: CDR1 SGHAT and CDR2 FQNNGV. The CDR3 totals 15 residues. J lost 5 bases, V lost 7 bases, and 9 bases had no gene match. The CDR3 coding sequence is TGTGCCAGCACCTGGCGAGCGGGGGGAAACAATGAGCAGTTCTTC. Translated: CASTWRAGGNNEQFF.

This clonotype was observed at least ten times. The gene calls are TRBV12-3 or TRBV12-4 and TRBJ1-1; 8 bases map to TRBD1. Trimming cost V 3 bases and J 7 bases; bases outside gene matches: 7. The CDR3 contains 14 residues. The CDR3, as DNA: TGTGCCAGCAGTTTTGCCGACAGGGGATATGAAGCTTTCTTT. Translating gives CASSFADRGYEAFF.

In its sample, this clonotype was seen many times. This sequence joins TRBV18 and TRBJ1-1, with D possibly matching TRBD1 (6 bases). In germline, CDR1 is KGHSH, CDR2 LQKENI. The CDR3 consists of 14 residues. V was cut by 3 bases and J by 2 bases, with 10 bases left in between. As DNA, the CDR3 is TGTGCCAGCTCACCGGACAGAAAAAACACTGAAGCTTTCTTT. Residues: CASSPDRKNTEAFF.

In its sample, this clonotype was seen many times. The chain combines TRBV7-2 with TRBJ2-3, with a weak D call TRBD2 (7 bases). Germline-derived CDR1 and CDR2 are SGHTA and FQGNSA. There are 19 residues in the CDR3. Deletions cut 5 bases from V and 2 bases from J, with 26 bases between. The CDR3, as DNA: TGTGCCAGCAGCACTCACAGGGTCGGGCGGGAGAAGTTCACAGATACGCAGTATTTT. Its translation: CASSTHRVGREKFTDTQYF.

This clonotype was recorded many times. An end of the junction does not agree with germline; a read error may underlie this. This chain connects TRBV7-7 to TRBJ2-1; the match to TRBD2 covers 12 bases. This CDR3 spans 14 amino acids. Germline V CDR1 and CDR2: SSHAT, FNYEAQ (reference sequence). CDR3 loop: CASSLAGGPDEQFF. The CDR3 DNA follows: TGTGCCAGCAGCCTAGCGGGGGGGCCGGATGAGCAGTTCTTC.

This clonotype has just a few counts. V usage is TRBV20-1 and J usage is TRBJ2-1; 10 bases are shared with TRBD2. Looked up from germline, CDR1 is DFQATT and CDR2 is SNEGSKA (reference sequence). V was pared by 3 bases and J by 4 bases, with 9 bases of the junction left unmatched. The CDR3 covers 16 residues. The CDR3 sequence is CSASTLAGGGYNEQFF. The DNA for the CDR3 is TGCAGTGCTAGTACCTTAGCGGGAGGCGGGTACAATGAGCAGTTCTTC.

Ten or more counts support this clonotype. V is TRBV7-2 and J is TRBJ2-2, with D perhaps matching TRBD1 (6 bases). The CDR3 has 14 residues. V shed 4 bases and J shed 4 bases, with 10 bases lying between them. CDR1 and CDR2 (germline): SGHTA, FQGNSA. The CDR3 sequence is CASSSRTVTGELFF. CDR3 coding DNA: TGTGCCAGCAGCTCCCGGACAGTCACCGGGGAGCTGTTTTTT.

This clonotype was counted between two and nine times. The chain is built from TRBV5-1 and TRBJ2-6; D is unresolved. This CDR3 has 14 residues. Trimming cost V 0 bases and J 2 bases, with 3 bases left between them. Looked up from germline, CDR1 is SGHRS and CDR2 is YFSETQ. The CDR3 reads CASSLEPGANVLTF. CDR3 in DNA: TGCGCCAGCAGCTTGGAGCCTGGGGCCAACGTCCTGACTTTC.

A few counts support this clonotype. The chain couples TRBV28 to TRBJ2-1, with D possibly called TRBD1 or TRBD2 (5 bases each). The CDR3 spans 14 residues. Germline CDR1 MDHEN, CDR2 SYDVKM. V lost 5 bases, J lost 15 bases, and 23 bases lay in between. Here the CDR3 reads CASSPGTDLSGPFF. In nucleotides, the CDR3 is TGTGCCAGCAGTCCGGGGACGGATCTTAGTGGCCCGTTCTTC.

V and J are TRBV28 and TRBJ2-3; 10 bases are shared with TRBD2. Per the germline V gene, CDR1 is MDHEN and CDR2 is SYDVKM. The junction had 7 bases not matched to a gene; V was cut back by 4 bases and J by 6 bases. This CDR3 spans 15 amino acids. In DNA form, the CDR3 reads TGTGCCAGCAGTTCAGGACTAGCGGCCCTGGATACGCAGTATTTT. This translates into CASSSGLAALDTQYF.

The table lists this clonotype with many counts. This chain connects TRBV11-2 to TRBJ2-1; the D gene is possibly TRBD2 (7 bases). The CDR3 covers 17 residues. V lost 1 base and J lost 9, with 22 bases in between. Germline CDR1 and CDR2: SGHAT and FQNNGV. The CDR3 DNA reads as TGTGCCAGCAGCTTAGCACTTAGGGGGAGGGCCTATGTTGAGCAGTTCTTC. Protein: CASSLALRGRAYVEQFF.

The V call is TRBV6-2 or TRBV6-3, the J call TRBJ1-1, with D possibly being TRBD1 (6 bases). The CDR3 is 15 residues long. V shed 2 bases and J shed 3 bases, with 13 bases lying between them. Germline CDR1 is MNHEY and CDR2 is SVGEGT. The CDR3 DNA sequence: TGTGCCAGCAGTTACGATGGGGGCGCATACACTGAAGCTTTCTTT. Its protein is CASSYDGGAYTEAFF.

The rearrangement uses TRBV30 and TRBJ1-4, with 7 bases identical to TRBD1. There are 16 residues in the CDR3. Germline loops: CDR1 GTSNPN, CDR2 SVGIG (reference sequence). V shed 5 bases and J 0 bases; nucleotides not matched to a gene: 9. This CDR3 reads CAWADRAPATNEKLFF. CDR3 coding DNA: TGTGCCTGGGCCGACAGGGCGCCCGCAACTAATGAAAAACTGTTTTTT.

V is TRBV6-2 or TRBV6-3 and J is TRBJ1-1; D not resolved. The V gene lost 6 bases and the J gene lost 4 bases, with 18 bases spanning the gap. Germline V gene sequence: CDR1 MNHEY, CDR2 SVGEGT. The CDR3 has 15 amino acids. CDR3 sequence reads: CASRREELRVTEAFF. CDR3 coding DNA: TGTGCCAGCAGAAGGGAAGAACTGCGGGTCACTGAAGCTTTCTTT.

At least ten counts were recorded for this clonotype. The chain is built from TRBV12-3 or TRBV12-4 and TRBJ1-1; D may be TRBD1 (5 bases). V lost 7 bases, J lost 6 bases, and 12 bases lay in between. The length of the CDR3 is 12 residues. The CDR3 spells CASNSGIPEAFF. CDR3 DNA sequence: TGTGCCAGCAACTCAGGGATCCCTGAAGCTTTCTTT.

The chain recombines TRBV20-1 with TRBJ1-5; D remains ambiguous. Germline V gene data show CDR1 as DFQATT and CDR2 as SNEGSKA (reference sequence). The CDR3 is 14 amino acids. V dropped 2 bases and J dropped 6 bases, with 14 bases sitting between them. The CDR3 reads CSARQASSSQPQHF. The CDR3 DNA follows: TGCAGTGCTAGACAGGCCTCATCATCTCAGCCCCAGCATTTT.

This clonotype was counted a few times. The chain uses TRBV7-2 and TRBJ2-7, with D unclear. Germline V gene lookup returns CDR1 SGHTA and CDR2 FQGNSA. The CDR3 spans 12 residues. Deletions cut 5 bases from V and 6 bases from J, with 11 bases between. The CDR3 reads CASSNRSLEQYF. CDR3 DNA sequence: TGTGCCAGCAGCAACAGATCTCTCGAGCAGTACTTC.

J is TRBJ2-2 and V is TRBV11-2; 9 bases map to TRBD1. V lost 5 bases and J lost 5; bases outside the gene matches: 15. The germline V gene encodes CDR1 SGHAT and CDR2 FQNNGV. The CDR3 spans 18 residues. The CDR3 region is CASSTIRGGQGRTGELFF. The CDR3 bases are TGTGCCAGCAGCACCATTAGAGGGGGACAGGGAAGGACCGGGGAGCTGTTTTTT.

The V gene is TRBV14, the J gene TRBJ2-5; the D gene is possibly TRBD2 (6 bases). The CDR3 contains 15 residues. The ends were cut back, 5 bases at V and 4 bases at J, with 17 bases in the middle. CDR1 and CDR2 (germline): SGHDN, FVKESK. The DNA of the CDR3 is TGTGCCAGCAGCGATCTAGCGCGCCGGGGAGAGACCCAGTACTTC. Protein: CASSDLARRGETQYF.

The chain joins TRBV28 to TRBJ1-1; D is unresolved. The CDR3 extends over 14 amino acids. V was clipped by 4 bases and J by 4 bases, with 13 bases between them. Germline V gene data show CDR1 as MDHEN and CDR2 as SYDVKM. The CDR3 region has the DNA TGTGCCAGCAGTTCGGCGGGGTTCGGCACTGAAGCTTTCTTT. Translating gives CASSSAGFGTEAFF.

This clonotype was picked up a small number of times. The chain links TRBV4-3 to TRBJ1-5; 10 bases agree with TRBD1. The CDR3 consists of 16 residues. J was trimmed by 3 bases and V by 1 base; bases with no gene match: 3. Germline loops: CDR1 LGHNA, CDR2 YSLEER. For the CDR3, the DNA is TGCGCCAGCAGCCAAGGGACAGGGGGTGCCAATCAGCCCCAGCATTTT. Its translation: CASSQGTGGANQPQHF.

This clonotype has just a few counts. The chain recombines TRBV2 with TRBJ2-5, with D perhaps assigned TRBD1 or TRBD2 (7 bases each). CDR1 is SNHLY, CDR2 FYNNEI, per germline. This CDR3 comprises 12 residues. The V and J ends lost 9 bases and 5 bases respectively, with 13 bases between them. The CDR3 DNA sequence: TGTGCCAGTACCCAGGGGGGGGAGACCCAGTACTTC. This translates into CASTQGGETQYF.

The chain's CDR3 is CASSLRLAGPSSTDTQYF. In DNA form, the CDR3 reads TGTGCCAGCAGTCTACGACTAGCGGGACCTTCTAGCACAGATACGCAGTATTTT. The V call is TRBV12-3 or TRBV12-4, the J call TRBJ2-3, with 11 bases fitting TRBD2. This CDR3 region has 18 residues. V lost 5 bases and J lost 0; bases outside the gene matches: 10.

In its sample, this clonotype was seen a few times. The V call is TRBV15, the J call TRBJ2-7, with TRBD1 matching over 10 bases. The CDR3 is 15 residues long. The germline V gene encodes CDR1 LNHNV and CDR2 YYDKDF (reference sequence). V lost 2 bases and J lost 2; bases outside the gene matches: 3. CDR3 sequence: CATSRSGTGAYEQYF. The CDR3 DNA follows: TGTGCCACCAGCAGATCCGGGACAGGGGCCTACGAGCAGTACTTC.

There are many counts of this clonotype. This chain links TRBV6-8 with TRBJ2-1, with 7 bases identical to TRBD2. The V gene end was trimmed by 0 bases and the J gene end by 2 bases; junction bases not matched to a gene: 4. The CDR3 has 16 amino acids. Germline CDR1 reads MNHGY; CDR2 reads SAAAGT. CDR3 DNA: TGTGCCAGCAGTTACTCATGGGAGGGCCCCTACAATGAGCAGTTCTTC. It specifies CASSYSWEGPYNEQFF.

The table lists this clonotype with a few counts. The CDR3 sequence: CASSPEQGTFSGNTIYF. The DNA of the CDR3 is TGTGCCAGCAGTCCCGAGCAGGGGACTTTCTCTGGAAACACCATATATTTT. This chain connects TRBV28 to TRBJ1-3, with a weak D call TRBD1 (6 bases). The length of the CDR3 is 17 residues. CDR1 is MDHEN, CDR2 SYDVKM, per germline. V lost 5 bases, J lost 0 bases, and 17 bases lay in between.

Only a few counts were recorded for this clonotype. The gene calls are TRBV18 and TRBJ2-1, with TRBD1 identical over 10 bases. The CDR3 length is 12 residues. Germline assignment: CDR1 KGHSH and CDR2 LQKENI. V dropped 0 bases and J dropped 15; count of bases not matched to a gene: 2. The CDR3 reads CASSPPDRGLFF. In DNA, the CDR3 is TGTGCCAGCTCACCACCCGACAGGGGGCTGTTCTTC.

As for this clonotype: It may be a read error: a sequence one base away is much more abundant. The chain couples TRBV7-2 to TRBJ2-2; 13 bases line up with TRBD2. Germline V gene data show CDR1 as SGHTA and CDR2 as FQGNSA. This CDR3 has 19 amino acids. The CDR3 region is CASSIHSTSGGPNTGELSF. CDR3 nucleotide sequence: TGTGCCAGCAGCATACATTCGACTAGCGGGGGGCCAAACACCGGGGAGCTGTCTTTT.

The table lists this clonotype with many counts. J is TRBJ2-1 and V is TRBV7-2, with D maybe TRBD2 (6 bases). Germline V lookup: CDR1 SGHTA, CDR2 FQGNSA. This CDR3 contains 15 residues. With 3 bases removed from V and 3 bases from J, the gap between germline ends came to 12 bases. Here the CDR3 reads CASSFSRGVYNEQFF. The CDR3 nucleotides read TGTGCCAGCAGCTTTTCTCGCGGGGTCTACAATGAGCAGTTCTTC.

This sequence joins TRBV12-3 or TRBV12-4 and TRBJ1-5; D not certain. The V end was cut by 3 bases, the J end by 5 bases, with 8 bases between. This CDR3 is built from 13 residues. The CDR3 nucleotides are TGTGCCAGCAGTTTGATGGGTGATCAGCCCCAGCATTTT. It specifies CASSLMGDQPQHF.